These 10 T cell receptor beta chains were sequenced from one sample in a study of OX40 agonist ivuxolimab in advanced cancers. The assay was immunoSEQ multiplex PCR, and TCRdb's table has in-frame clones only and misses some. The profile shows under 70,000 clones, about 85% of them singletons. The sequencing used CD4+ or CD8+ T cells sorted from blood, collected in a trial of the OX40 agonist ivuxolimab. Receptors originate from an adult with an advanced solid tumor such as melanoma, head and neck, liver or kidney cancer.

The chain's CDR3 is CASSLGEITDTQYF. Written as DNA, the CDR3 is TGCGCCAGCAGCTTAGGGGAGATCACAGATACGCAGTATTTT. This chain uses TRBV5-1 with TRBJ2-3, with D perhaps assigned TRBD1 or TRBD2 (5 bases each). Germline V CDR1 and CDR2: SGHRS, YFSETQ. With 2 bases removed from V and 2 bases from J, the gap between germline ends came to 9 bases. This CDR3 has 14 amino acids. The full variable domain, its missing parts supplied by reference TRBV5-1 and TRBJ2-3, is KAGVTQTPRYLIKTRGQQVTLSCSPISGHRSVSWYQQTPGQGLQFLFEYFSETQRNKGNFPGRFSGRQFSNSRSEMNVSTLELGDSALYLCASSLGEITDTQYFGPGTRLTVL.

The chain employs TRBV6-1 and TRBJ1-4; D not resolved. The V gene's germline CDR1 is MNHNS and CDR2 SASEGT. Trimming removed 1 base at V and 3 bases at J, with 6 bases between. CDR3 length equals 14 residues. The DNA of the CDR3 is TGTGCCAGCAGTGAAGTACGATCTAATGAAAAACTGTTTTTT. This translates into CASSEVRSNEKLFF.

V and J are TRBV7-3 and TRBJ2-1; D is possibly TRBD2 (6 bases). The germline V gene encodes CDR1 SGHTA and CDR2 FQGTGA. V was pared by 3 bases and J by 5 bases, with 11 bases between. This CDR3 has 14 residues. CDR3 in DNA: TGTGCCAGCAGCTTTGGGACTGGAAACAATGAGCAGTTCTTC. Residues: CASSFGTGNNEQFF. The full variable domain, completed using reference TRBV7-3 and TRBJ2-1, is GAGVSQTPSNKVTEKGKYVELRCDPISGHTALYWYRQSLGQGPEFLIYFQGTGAADDSGLPNDRFFAVRPEGSVSTLKIQRTERGDSAVYLCASSFGTGNNEQFFGPGTRLTVL.

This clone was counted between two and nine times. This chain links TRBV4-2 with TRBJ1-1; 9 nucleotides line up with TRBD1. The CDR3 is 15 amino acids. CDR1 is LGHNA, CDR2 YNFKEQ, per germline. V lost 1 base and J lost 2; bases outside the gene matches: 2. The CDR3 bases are TGTGCCAGCAGCCAAGCGGGACAGGGCAACACTGAAGCTTTCTTT. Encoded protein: CASSQAGQGNTEAFF.

CDR3 coding DNA: TGTGCCAGCTCACCCGACTTATCGGGTGGCTACACCTTC. This translates into CASSPDLSGGYTF. The V gene is TRBV18, the J gene TRBJ1-2; no reliable D call. Per germline, CDR1 KGHSH and CDR2 LQKENI. Trimming cost V 3 bases and J 7 bases, with 12 bases left between them. CDR3 length: 13 residues.

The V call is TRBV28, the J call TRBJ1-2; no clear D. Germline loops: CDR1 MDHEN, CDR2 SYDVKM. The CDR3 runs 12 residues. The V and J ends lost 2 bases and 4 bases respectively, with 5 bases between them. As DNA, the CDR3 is TGTGCCAGCAGTTTACGCATCTATGGCTACACCTTC. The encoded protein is CASSLRIYGYTF.

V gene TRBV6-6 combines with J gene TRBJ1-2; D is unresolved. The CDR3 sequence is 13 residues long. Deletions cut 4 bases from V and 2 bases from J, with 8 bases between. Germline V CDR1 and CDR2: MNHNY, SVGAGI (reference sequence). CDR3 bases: TGTGCCAGCAGTTCCGGGCGGAACTATGGCTACACCTTC. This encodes CASSSGRNYGYTF.

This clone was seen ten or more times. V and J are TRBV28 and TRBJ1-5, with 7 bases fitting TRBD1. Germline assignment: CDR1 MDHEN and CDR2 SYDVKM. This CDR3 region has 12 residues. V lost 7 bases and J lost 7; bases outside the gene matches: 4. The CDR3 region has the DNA TGTGCCAGCACCCCACAGGGGCAGCCCCAGCATTTT. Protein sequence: CASTPQGQPQHF.

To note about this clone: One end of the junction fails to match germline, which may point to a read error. DNA of the CDR3: TGTGCTAGCAGCCCCCGGGACAGGTCCTCCTACGAGCAGTACTTC. It encodes CASSPRDRSSYEQYF. This chain uses TRBV7-7 with TRBJ2-7; TRBD1 agrees at 8 bases. Germline V gene sequence: CDR1 SSHAT, CDR2 FNYEAQ (reference sequence). This CDR3 has 15 residues.

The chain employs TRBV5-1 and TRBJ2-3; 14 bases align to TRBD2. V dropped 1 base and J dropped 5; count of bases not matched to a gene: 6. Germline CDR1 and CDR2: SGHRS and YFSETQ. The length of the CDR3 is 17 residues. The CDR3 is CASSLTGTSGSGDTQYF. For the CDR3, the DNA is TGCGCCAGCAGCTTGACCGGGACTAGCGGGAGTGGAGATACGCAGTATTTT. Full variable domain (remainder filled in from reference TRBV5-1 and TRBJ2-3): KAGVTQTPRYLIKTRGQQVTLSCSPISGHRSVSWYQQTPGQGLQFLFEYFSETQRNKGNFPGRFSGRQFSNSRSEMNVSTLELGDSALYLCASSLTGTSGSGDTQYFGPGTRLTVL.